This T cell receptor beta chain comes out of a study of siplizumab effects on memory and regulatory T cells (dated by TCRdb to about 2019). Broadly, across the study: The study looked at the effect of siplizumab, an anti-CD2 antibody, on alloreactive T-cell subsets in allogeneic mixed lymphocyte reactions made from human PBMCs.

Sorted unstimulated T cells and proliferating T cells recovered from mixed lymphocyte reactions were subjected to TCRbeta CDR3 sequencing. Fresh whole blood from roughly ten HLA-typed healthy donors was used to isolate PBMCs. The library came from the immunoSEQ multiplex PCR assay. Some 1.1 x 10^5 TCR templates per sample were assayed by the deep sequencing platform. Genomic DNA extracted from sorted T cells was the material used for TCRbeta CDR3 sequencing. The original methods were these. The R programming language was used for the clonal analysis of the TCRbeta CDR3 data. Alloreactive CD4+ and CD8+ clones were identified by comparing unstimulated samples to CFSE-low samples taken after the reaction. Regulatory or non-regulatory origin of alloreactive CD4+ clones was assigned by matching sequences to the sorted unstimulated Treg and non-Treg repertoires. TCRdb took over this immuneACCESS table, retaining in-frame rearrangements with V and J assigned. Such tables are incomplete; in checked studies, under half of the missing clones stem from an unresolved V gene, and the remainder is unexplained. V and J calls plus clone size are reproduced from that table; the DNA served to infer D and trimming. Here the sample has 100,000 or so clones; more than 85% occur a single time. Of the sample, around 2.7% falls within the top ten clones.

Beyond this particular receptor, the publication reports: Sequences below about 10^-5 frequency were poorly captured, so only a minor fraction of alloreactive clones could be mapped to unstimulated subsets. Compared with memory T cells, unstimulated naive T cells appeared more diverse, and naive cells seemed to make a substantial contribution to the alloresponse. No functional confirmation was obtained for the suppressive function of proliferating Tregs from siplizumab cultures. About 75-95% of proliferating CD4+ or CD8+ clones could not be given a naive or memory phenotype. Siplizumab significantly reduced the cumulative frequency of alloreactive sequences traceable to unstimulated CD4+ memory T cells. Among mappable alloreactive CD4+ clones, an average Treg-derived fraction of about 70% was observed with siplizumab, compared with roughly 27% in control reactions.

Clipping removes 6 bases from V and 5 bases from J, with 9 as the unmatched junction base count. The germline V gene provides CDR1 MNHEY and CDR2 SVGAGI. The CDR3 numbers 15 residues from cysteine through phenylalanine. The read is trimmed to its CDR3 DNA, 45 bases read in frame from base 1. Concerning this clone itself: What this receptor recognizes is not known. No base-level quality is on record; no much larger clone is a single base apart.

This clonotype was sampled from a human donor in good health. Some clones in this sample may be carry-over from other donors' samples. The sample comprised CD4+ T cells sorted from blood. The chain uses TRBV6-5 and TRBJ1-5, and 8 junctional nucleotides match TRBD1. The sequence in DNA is TGTGCCAGCAGCAAAGACAGGGGTAACTATCAGCCCCAGCATTTT. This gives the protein CASSKDRGNYQPQHF.